This T cell receptor beta chain was obtained from a study of T cells in Graves' hyperthyroidism and ophthalmopathy. An absence of ophthalmopathy progression within 18 months meant stable Graves' hyperthyroidism. The diagnoses drew upon clinical symptoms, serum thyroxine and TRAb, thyroid ultrasound and orbital computed tomography. This clonotype was recorded many times. The antigen is not known. Findings and caveats of the study: A median 6.5 months before onset, the model predicted ophthalmopathy.

The CDR3 is 16 residues long. Trimming at V came to 5 bases and at J to 0 bases, leaving 8 bases not matched to a gene. In germline, CDR1 is MGHRA, CDR2 YSYEKL. RNA transcripts provided the source from which TCR beta CDR3 regions were amplified. The study used the HTBI primer set for a first-round RT-PCR of the TCR CDR3. TCRdb analysed the multiplex PCR reads with MiXCR anew, one entry per CDR3 protein. Of around 580,000 distinct CDR3 sequences in the sample, roughly 46% were seen once. The V call is TRBV4-1, the J call TRBJ1-1; 8 bases are a match to TRBD1. The sequence was collected from a woman aged 18 to 35 with Graves' hyperthyroidism. Material for sequencing was peripheral blood or thyroid tissue (not recorded which). This chain's CDR3 is CASSTQGAAMNTEAFF. In DNA form, the CDR3 reads TGCGCCAGCAGCACCCAGGGGGCGGCCATGAACACTGAAGCTTTCTTT.